The 18 T cell receptor beta chains below were found in one sample sequenced in a study of OX40 agonist ivuxolimab in advanced cancers. The library was made by the immunoSEQ multiplex PCR assay. This is the immuneACCESS table as TCRdb keeps it, with only in-frame sequences that have V and J called. A part of the clones is gone; compared with another copy, unresolved V genes explain less than half, and the rest is unexplained. Across this sample there are under 95,000 clones, with about 89% seen only once. Over 0.6% of the sample is in the top ten clones. The specimen comprised CD4+ or CD8+ T cells sorted from blood, sampled in a trial of the OX40 agonist ivuxolimab. These receptors were taken from an adult with an advanced solid tumor such as melanoma, head and neck, liver or kidney cancer.

The chain has TRBV18 and TRBJ2-1, with TRBD2 identical over 12 bases. Trimming cost V 5 bases and J 7 bases; bases outside gene matches: 9. From germline, CDR1 is KGHSH and CDR2 LQKENI. The CDR3 covers 16 residues. The CDR3 reads CASSIRTSGTGNEQFF. CDR3 nucleotide sequence: TGTGCCAGCTCAATAAGGACTAGCGGGACAGGGAATGAGCAGTTCTTC.

This chain uses TRBV10-3 with TRBJ1-3; D call uncertain. Germline V gene sequence: CDR1 ENHRY, CDR2 SYGVKD. The V gene lost 8 bases and the J gene lost 8 bases, with 13 bases spanning the gap. The CDR3 runs 12 residues. CDR3 region: CAIWAGLDTIYF. The CDR3 nucleotides read TGTGCCATCTGGGCAGGTTTAGACACCATATATTTT.

The chain recombines TRBV10-3 with TRBJ1-2; 8 bases match TRBD1. Germline CDR1 and CDR2: ENHRY and SYGVKD. Unmatched junction bases numbered 11, after V lost 10 bases and J lost 4 bases. The length of the CDR3 is 14 residues. The CDR3 reads CATQQGVDGYGYTF. The CDR3 DNA follows: TGTGCCACCCAACAGGGGGTGGACGGCTATGGCTACACCTTC.

This clone was detected once. V usage is TRBV11-2 and J usage is TRBJ2-4; 8 positions agree with TRBD1. Germline trimming cut 5 bases from V and 2 bases from J; bases unmatched to any gene: 8. There are 16 residues in the CDR3. CDR1 is SGHAT and CDR2 is FQNNGV in the germline V gene. The DNA for the CDR3 is TGTGCCAGCAGCAAGGACAGGGTTGGGACCAAAAACATTCAGTACTTC. Translated: CASSKDRVGTKNIQYF.

The V and J genes are TRBV18 and TRBJ1-1, with TRBD1 identical over 9 bases. CDR1 KGHSH and CDR2 LQKENI come from the germline V gene. V lost 3 bases, J lost 4 bases, and 3 bases stayed unmatched. This CDR3 is built from 14 residues. This CDR3 is CASSPGQGSTEAFF. In nucleotides, the CDR3 is TGTGCCAGCTCACCGGGACAGGGATCCACTGAAGCTTTCTTT.

The genes are TRBV10-2 and TRBJ2-5; 11 bases agree with TRBD2. Germline CDR1 and CDR2: WSHSY and SAAADI. This CDR3 spans 16 amino acids. V lost 6 bases, J lost 5 bases, and 11 bases stayed unmatched. The CDR3, as DNA: TGCGCCAGCAGCCCCCGTAGCGGGGGGGCCGGGGAGACCCAGTACTTC. It encodes CASSPRSGGAGETQYF.

The chain couples TRBV18 to TRBJ1-4; 7 bases are shared with TRBD1. The CDR3 is 15 amino acids. V shed 5 bases and J 8 bases; nucleotides not matched to a gene: 11. Germline CDR1 and CDR2: KGHSH and LQKENI. CDR3 protein: CASSSSTGVQEKLFF. CDR3 in DNA: TGTGCCAGCTCATCGTCTACAGGGGTGCAGGAAAAACTGTTTTTT. Using reference TRBV18 and TRBJ1-4 for the parts outside the CDR3, the full variable domain is NAGVMQNPRHLVRRRGQEARLRCSPMKGHSHVYWYRQLPEEGLKFMVYLQKENIIDESGMPKERFSAEFPKEGPSILRIQQVVRGDSAAYFCASSSSTGVQEKLFFGSGTQLSVL.

The V and J genes are TRBV29-1 and TRBJ2-7; D possibly corresponds to TRBD2 (6 bases). With 0 bases removed from V and 6 bases from J, the gap between germline ends came to 9 bases. Germline CDR1 SQVTM, CDR2 ANQGSEA. The CDR3 runs to 12 residues. The CDR3 sequence: CSVEEGGTEQYF. DNA of the CDR3: TGCAGCGTTGAAGAAGGAGGGACCGAGCAGTACTTC.

By share, this clone counts as medium-sized. The J gene is TRBJ1-1, the V gene TRBV7-2, with D unclear. Germline CDR1 SGHTA, CDR2 FQGNSA. The CDR3 spans 12 residues. The germline V and J ends were trimmed by 6 bases and 1 base, with 6 bases remaining between them. Here the CDR3 reads CASSRWNTEAFF. The DNA for the CDR3 is TGTGCCAGCAGTCGCTGGAACACTGAAGCTTTCTTT. Full variable domain (outside the CDR3, taken from reference TRBV7-2 and TRBJ1-1): GAGVSQSPSNKVTEKGKDVELRCDPISGHTALYWYRQSLGQGLEFLIYFQGNSAPDKSGLPSDRFSAERTGGSVSTLTIQRTQQEDSAVYLCASSRWNTEAFFGQGTRLTVV.

Comment on this clone: The junction differs from germline at one of its ends, possibly a read error. V usage is TRBV7-7 and J usage is TRBJ2-5; perhaps TRBD2 as D (5 bases). Germline V gene sequence: CDR1 SSHAT, CDR2 FNYEAQ (reference sequence). This CDR3 has 15 amino acids. The CDR3 region has the DNA TGTGCTAGCAGCTTAAACCCGGGGTCCCAAGAGACCCAGTACTTC. As protein: CASSLNPGSQETQYF.

The chain employs TRBV2 and TRBJ2-3, with D unclear. V was trimmed by 4 bases and J by 6 bases, leaving 5 bases between them. Germline lookup yields CDR1 SNHLY and CDR2 FYNNEI. CDR3 length equals 11 residues. CDR3 loop: CASSVADTQYF. The CDR3 bases are TGTGCCAGCAGTGTTGCCGATACGCAGTATTTT.

The chain links TRBV30 to TRBJ2-5, with D perhaps matching TRBD2 (5 bases). CDR1 is GTSNPN, CDR2 SVGIG, per germline (reference sequence). V lost 0 bases to trimming and J lost 2 bases, with 7 bases between them. CDR3 length equals 13 residues. CDR3 coding DNA: TGTGCCTGGAGTGTTGGAGGTCAAGAGACCCAGTACTTC. It codes for CAWSVGGQETQYF.

The chain recombines TRBV7-2 with TRBJ2-5; perhaps TRBD1 as D (5 bases). This CDR3 is built from 13 residues. In germline, CDR1 is SGHTA, CDR2 FQGNSA. Trimming shortened V by 5 bases and J by 5 bases, and 12 bases separated the two germline ends. In DNA form, the CDR3 reads TGTGCCAGCAGCGTCGGACATGTGGAGACCCAGTACTTC. Residues: CASSVGHVETQYF.

In this sample, this clone turned up a few times. The genes are TRBV20-1 and TRBJ1-1; D is undetermined. The CDR3 is 10 residues long. The germline CDR1 and CDR2 sequences are DFQATT and SNEGSKA (reference sequence). V gave up 2 bases and J gave up 7 bases, with 5 bases separating them. DNA of the CDR3: TGCAGTGCTAGACTTATTGAAGCTTTCTTT. Its protein is CSARLIEAFF.

The chain combines TRBV6-5 with TRBJ2-7; D gene uncertain. The germline V gene encodes CDR1 MNHEY and CDR2 SVGAGI. The CDR3 length is 13 residues. Trimming pared 6 bases from V and 5 bases from J, leaving 14 bases between. CDR3 bases: TGTGCCAGCAGGGGCGGCCGGGTCGACGAGCAGTACTTC. Translating it yields CASRGGRVDEQYF.

The chain has TRBV6-6 and TRBJ2-3; 10 nucleotides line up with TRBD2. The CDR3 contains 15 residues. V dropped 2 bases and J dropped 5; count of bases not matched to a gene: 4. CDR1 and CDR2 (germline): MNHNY, SVGAGI (reference sequence). The CDR3 DNA reads as TGTGCCAGCAGTTACAGAAGCGGGAGGGAAGATACGCAGTATTTT. Its protein product is CASSYRSGREDTQYF.

V usage is TRBV9 and J usage is TRBJ2-1; a weak D match, TRBD2 (6 bases). V lost 2 bases and J lost 3, with 18 bases in between. The germline CDR1 and CDR2 sequences are SGDLS and YYNGEE. The CDR3 sequence is 17 residues long. The CDR3 nucleotides read TGTGCCAGCAGCGTCGGGTTCGTATCTAGCGACTACAATGAGCAGTTCTTC. Translation gives CASSVGFVSSDYNEQFF.

The CDR3 nucleotides are TGTGCCAGCAGCCTCCTGACAGGGGATTTTTACGAGCAGTACTTC. Residues: CASSLLTGDFYEQYF. The genes are TRBV7-6 and TRBJ2-7, with 8 bases identical to TRBD1. From germline, CDR1 is SGHVS and CDR2 FNYEAQ. The CDR3 is made up of 15 amino acids. V shed 5 bases and J 4 bases; nucleotides not matched to a gene: 10.